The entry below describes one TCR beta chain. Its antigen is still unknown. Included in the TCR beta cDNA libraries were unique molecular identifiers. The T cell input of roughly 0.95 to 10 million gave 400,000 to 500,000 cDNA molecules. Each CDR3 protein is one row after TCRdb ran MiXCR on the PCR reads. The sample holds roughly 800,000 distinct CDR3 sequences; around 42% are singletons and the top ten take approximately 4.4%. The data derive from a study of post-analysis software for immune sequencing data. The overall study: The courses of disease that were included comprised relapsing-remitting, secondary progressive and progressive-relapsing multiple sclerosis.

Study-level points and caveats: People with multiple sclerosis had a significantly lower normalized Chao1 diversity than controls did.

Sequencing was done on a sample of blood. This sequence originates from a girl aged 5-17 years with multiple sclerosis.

This chain's CDR3 is CASSSRGRPYEQYF. Here the CDR3 DNA reads TGTGCCAGCAGCTCACGGGGTAGGCCCTACGAGCAGTACTTC. The chain links TRBV11-2 to TRBJ2-7, with D possibly being TRBD2 (5 bases). Germline V gene sequence: CDR1 SGHAT, CDR2 FQNNGV. The CDR3 covers 14 residues. The V end lost 4 bases, the J end lost 2 bases, and 12 bases lay between the germline ends.